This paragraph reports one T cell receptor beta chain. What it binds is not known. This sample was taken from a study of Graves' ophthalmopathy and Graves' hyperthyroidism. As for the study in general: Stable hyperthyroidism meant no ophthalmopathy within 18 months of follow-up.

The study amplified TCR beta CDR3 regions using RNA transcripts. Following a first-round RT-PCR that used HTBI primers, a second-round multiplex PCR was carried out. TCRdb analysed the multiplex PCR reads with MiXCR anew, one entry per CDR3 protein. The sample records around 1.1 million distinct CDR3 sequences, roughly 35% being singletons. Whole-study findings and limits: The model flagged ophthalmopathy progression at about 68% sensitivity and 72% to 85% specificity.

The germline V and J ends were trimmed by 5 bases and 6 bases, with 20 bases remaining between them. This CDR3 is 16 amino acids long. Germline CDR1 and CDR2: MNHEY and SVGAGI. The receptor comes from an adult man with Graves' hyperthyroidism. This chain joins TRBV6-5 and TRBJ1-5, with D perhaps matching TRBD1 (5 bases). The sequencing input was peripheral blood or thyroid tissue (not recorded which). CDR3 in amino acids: CASSNYGAGKSQPQHF. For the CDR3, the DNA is TGTGCCAGCAGTAACTATGGGGCAGGGAAGAGTCAGCCCCAGCATTTT.